Detailed here is one TCR beta chain. The antigen is undetermined. Donors came from a validation cohort of over 100 subjects, distinct from the first 666-subject cohort. Measured with immunoSEQ multiplex PCR; TCRdb has only the in-frame clones, and not every one. This sample has roughly 130,000 clones, with over 85% found just once. V shed 4 bases and J 3 bases; nucleotides not matched to a gene: 14. This CDR3 region has 17 residues. Germline V CDR1 and CDR2: SGHDT, YYEEEE. This record belongs to a study of cytomegalovirus exposure and HLA in healthy donors. Study-wide context: The same platform was used for the 90 to 150 validation repertoires as for the 666 first-cohort repertoires, as reported in a later analysis.

General observations from the study: In vitro work confirmed that a few CMV-associated chains recognize CMV antigens. Using the classifier, cytomegalovirus status was reportedly diagnosed with high specificity and sensitivity.

The rearrangement uses TRBV5-6 and TRBJ2-7, with 9 bases matching TRBD2. The sequenced material came from PBMCs. The clonotype comes from a man aged 25-45 years in good health and CMV-seronegative. The CDR3 is CASSPGGGGAPFYEQYF. The CDR3, as DNA: TGTGCCAGCAGCCCGGGGGGCGGGGGGGCACCTTTCTACGAGCAGTACTTC.